This T cell receptor beta chain derives from a study of blood T cell repertoires in COVID-19. Across the whole study: From T cells, B-cell-depleted T cells, or PBMCs came the material, which was cDNA or gDNA.

Everyone who took part was roughly 18 to 89 years old, and they came from roughly 25 US areas. Cohort placement rested on clinical history that participants reported themselves. Two negative PCRs, clearance, or symptom resolution had been documented for recovered Cohort 3 donors. There are 15 residues in the CDR3. Per germline, CDR1 MNHNS and CDR2 SASEGT. The V segment lost 2 bases and the J segment 1 base; nucleotides outside the gene matches: 4. Clones were sequenced by immunoSEQ multiplex PCR, and TCRdb holds only the in-frame ones, with some missing. Here the sample spans 110,000 to 150,000 clones, over 65% being singletons.

The rearrangement uses TRBV6-1 and TRBJ1-2, with 7 nucleotides matching TRBD1. This receptor was obtained from a woman aged 50 to 60 who had recovered from COVID-19. The material sequenced was PBMCs or T cells enriched from blood (not recorded which). The CDR3 bases are TGTGCCAGCAGTGAAAGACAGGGATTTAACTATGGCTACACCTTC. Amino acid sequence: CASSERQGFNYGYTF.